This TCR beta chain is drawn from a study of blood T cell repertoires in COVID-19. Study in general: Sites across the United States, Italy and Spain contributed samples from acute and convalescent COVID-19.

Measured with immunoSEQ multiplex PCR; TCRdb has only the in-frame clones, and not every one. The sample consists of under 150,000 clones, approximately 82% of them appearing once. CDR1 and CDR2 (germline): LGHDT, YNNKEL (reference sequence). CDR3 length: 12 residues. Trimming pared 0 bases from V and 4 bases from J, leaving 4 bases between. This TCR was sampled from a man aged 65-85 years with active or convalescent COVID-19. The chain employs TRBV3-1 (or the pseudogene TRBV3-2) and TRBJ2-7, with no clear D. Sequenced: peripheral blood. The CDR3 spells CASSQESYEQYF. For the CDR3, the DNA is TGTGCCAGCAGCCAAGAATCGTACGAGCAGTACTTC.